The next 26 T cell receptor beta chains were all read from a single sample in a study of human T cells and chemical hapten exposure. The time point was: patch test 2, 6 weeks after DPC sensitization. Indicated treatment: therapeutic diphenylcyclopropenone sensitization with weekly scalp DPC. Whole blood that had not been fractionated was the source of extracted total RNA. TCRdb redid the calling of the RACE reads with MiXCR, one entry per CDR3 protein. The table includes roughly 40,000 distinct CDR3 sequences, roughly 10% detected once. The starting material was whole blood, obtained in connection with sensitization to the hapten diphenylcyclopropenone (DPC). These receptors all stem from a woman aged 25 to 45 with alopecia areata. Some clones in this sample may be carry-over from other donors' samples.

The chain has TRBV7-9 and TRBJ1-1, with TRBD1 identical over 7 bases. The length of the CDR3 is 14 residues. With 3 bases clipped from V and 3 bases from J, the junction kept 4 bases outside the gene matches. Germline assignment: CDR1 SEHNR and CDR2 FQNEAQ (reference sequence). CDR3 residues: CASSFRGQDTEAFF. DNA of the CDR3: TGTGCCAGCAGCTTTAGGGGGCAAGACACTGAAGCTTTCTTT. The full variable domain, in which reference TRBV7-9 and TRBJ1-1 provide the parts outside the CDR3, is DTGVSQNPRHKITKRGQNVTFRCDPISEHNRLYWYRQTLGQGPEFLTYFQNEAQLEKSRLLSDRFSAERPKGSFSTLEIQRTEQGDSAMYLCASSFRGQDTEAFFGQGTRLTVV.

The chain joins TRBV28 to TRBJ2-1, with 7 positions matching TRBD1. The CDR3 covers 15 residues. Germline CDR1 reads MDHEN; CDR2 reads SYDVKM. With 5 bases clipped from V and 8 bases from J, the junction kept 12 bases outside the gene matches. This chain's CDR3 is CASSTAGTAHYEQFF. For the CDR3, the DNA is TGTGCCAGCAGTACCGCCGGGACAGCGCACTATGAGCAGTTCTTC.

A few counts support this clonotype. The V call is TRBV7-3, the J call TRBJ2-7, with D uncertain. The CDR3 covers 13 residues. V gave up 5 bases and J gave up 3 bases, with 11 bases separating them. The germline CDR1 and CDR2 sequences are SGHTA and FQGTGA. CDR3 in DNA: TGTGCCAGCAGCCCCGGACCCGACTACGAGCAGTACTTC. It codes for CASSPGPDYEQYF.

This chain links TRBV29-1 with TRBJ2-3, with 10 bases that match TRBD2. The J segment lost 1 base and the V segment lost 4 bases, leaving 2 bases of the junction unmatched. This CDR3 spans 14 amino acids. Per germline, CDR1 SQVTM and CDR2 ANQGSEA. This CDR3 is CSVAGLAGTDTQYF. Here the CDR3 DNA reads TGCAGCGTTGCAGGACTAGCGGGCACAGATACGCAGTATTTT.

This clonotype turned up a few times. The J gene is TRBJ2-7, the V gene TRBV28; TRBD1 agrees at 8 bases. Germline V gene data show CDR1 as MDHEN and CDR2 as SYDVKM. Losses at the gene ends were 5 bases for V and 4 bases for J; bases not matched to a gene: 4. The CDR3 sequence is 13 residues long. This CDR3 is CASSTGQGYEQYF. The CDR3, as DNA: TGTGCCAGCAGTACCGGACAGGGTTACGAGCAGTACTTC.

The rearrangement joins TRBV28 to TRBJ2-7, with D maybe TRBD1 (5 bases). CDR3 length: 13 amino acids. Germline loops: CDR1 MDHEN, CDR2 SYDVKM. The V and J ends lost 3 bases and 2 bases respectively, with 8 bases between them. In DNA, the CDR3 is TGTGCCAGCAGTTTGGTGGGGCCCTACGAGCAGTACTTC. Residues: CASSLVGPYEQYF.

This clonotype has ten or more counts. The V call is TRBV18, the J call TRBJ2-5; D remains unclear. The CDR3 is made up of 12 amino acids. V was clipped by 1 base and J by 5 bases, with 5 bases between them. Germline CDR1 KGHSH, CDR2 LQKENI. Here the CDR3 reads CASSPQWETQYF. In DNA form, the CDR3 reads TGTGCCAGCTCACCACAGTGGGAGACCCAGTACTTC. Full variable domain (missing parts from reference TRBV18 and TRBJ2-5): NAGVMQNPRHLVRRRGQEARLRCSPMKGHSHVYWYRQLPEEGLKFMVYLQKENIIDESGMPKERFSAEFPKEGPSILRIQQVVRGDSAAYFCASSPQWETQYFGPGTRLLVL.

The J gene is TRBJ1-1, the V gene TRBV20-1; no clear D. Per the germline V gene, CDR1 is DFQATT and CDR2 is SNEGSKA (reference sequence). The CDR3 is 14 amino acids. Trimming stripped 0 bases from V and 6 bases from J, with 14 bases between. The CDR3 loop is CSARDLRGVSEAFF. The CDR3 nucleotides are TGCAGTGCTAGAGATCTTCGCGGGGTTTCTGAAGCTTTCTTT.

The chain has TRBV7-2 and TRBJ2-7; unclear D gene. CDR1 is SGHTA and CDR2 is FQGNSA in the germline V gene. CDR3 size: 14 residues. V lost 6 bases and J lost 5, with 17 bases in between. CDR3 bases: TGTGCCAGCAGGATGGGTCAGCCGGGTGACGAGCAGTACTTC. This gives the protein CASRMGQPGDEQYF.

This clonotype appeared many times. The chain has TRBV28 and TRBJ2-3, with a possible D match to TRBD2 (5 bases). Germline CDR1 is MDHEN and CDR2 is SYDVKM. The V gene lost 2 bases and the J gene lost 1 base, with 16 bases spanning the gap. This CDR3 spans 17 amino acids. The CDR3 here is CASSLPAILGGTDTQYF. CDR3 DNA: TGTGCCAGCAGTTTACCCGCCATTCTCGGGGGCACAGATACGCAGTATTTT. The full variable domain, its missing parts supplied by reference TRBV28 and TRBJ2-3, is DVKVTQSSRYLVKRTGEKVFLECVQDMDHENMFWYRQDPGLGLRLIYFSYDVKMKEKGDIPEGYSVSREKKERFSLILESASTNQTSMYLCASSLPAILGGTDTQYFGPGTRLTVL.

This clonotype was seen repeatedly, ten times or more. The J gene is TRBJ2-5, the V gene TRBV20-1; no reliable D call. CDR1 is DFQATT and CDR2 is SNEGSKA in the germline V gene (reference sequence). V lost 5 bases and J 4 bases, leaving 5 bases between the germline ends. The CDR3 spans 10 residues. The CDR3 coding sequence is TGCAGTGCTCTAGGAGAGACCCAGTACTTC. It encodes CSALGETQYF.

J is TRBJ2-5 and V is TRBV7-6, with D perhaps TRBD1 or TRBD2 (5 bases each). The length of the CDR3 is 14 residues. Germline CDR1 SGHVS, CDR2 FNYEAQ. V was pared by 5 bases and J by 4 bases, with 14 bases between. Here the CDR3 reads CASSHSGTGETQYF. The DNA of the CDR3 is TGTGCCAGCAGCCATTCCGGGACCGGAGAGACCCAGTACTTC.

The chain has TRBV29-1 and TRBJ2-3; no reliable D call. The length of the CDR3 is 13 residues. Germline V gives CDR1 SQVTM, CDR2 ANQGSEA. The ends were cut back, 3 bases at V and 1 base at J, with 8 bases in the middle. CDR3: CSVEAVRTDTQYF. CDR3 in DNA: TGCAGCGTTGAGGCGGTTCGCACAGATACGCAGTATTTT.

In this sample, this clonotype turned up a few times. Here the CDR3 DNA reads TGTGCCAGCGGGAGTGAGCAGTTCTTC. Amino acid sequence: CASGSEQFF. This chain uses TRBV7-4 with TRBJ2-1, with D possibly matching TRBD2 (5 bases). The V end was cut by 8 bases, the J end by 9 bases, with 5 bases between. The CDR3 sequence is 9 residues long. Germline V gene lookup returns CDR1 SGHVT and CDR2 SQSDAQ.

This clonotype turned up a few times. The J gene is TRBJ2-7, the V gene TRBV6-2 or TRBV6-3, with 8 positions matching TRBD1. Germline trimming cut 2 bases from V and 3 bases from J; bases unmatched to any gene: 6. The germline V gene encodes CDR1 MNHEY and CDR2 SVGEGT. This CDR3 spans 15 amino acids. CDR3 nucleotides: TGTGCCAGCAGTTACCGAGGGGACAGGATCTACGAGCAGTACTTC. Amino acids: CASSYRGDRIYEQYF.

The V and J genes are TRBV11-2 and TRBJ1-6, with D hard to call. There are 15 residues in the CDR3. V was cut by 4 bases and J by 1 base, with 8 bases left in between. The germline CDR1 and CDR2 sequences are SGHAT and FQNNGV. The CDR3 loop reads CASSSRKSYNSPLHF. The CDR3 nucleotides are TGTGCCAGCAGCTCCAGGAAGTCCTATAATTCACCCCTCCACTTT.

This clonotype was seen repeatedly, ten times or more. The chain joins TRBV12-3 or TRBV12-4 to TRBJ2-5; possibly TRBD2 for D (6 bases). CDR3 length: 14 amino acids. V lost 6 bases and J lost 4, with 15 bases in between. The CDR3 sequence is CASSKYGGTETQYF. CDR3 bases: TGTGCCAGCAGCAAGTACGGGGGAACAGAGACCCAGTACTTC.

This clonotype was observed at least ten times. This sequence joins TRBV27 and TRBJ2-7; perhaps TRBD2 as D (6 bases). V lost 0 bases to trimming and J lost 3 bases, with 12 bases between them. This CDR3 has 15 residues. The germline V gene has CDR1 MNHEY and CDR2 SMNVEV (reference sequence). The CDR3 spells CASSLSAGPGYEQYF. In DNA form, the CDR3 reads TGTGCCAGCAGTTTATCGGCGGGGCCGGGCTACGAGCAGTACTTC.

The table lists this clonotype with many counts. This sequence joins TRBV3-2 and TRBJ2-7; the D call in the table, TRBD2, was not verified against the DNA. TRBV3-2 is marked as a pseudogene. CDR3 length: 18 residues. The CDR3 region has the DNA TGTGCCAGCTCGTGGCCGGTTATCTCGGGGCCCCGCTCCTACGAGCAGTACTTC. Encoded protein: CASSWPVISGPRSYEQYF.

This clonotype was counted at least ten times. The V gene is TRBV20-1, the J gene TRBJ1-5; 8 positions agree with TRBD1. Germline loops: CDR1 DFQATT, CDR2 SNEGSKA (reference sequence). V shed 4 bases, J shed 1 base, and the junction held 3 bases outside the gene matches. This CDR3 is built from 14 residues. The CDR3 loop is CSANRGASNQPQHF. The CDR3 DNA reads as TGCAGTGCTAACAGGGGGGCAAGCAATCAGCCCCAGCATTTT.

J is TRBJ1-5 and V is TRBV7-2; D possibly corresponds to TRBD1 (6 bases). Between the trimmed V and J ends, which lost 5 bases and 4 bases, there was a span of 12 bases. The germline V gene has CDR1 SGHTA and CDR2 FQGNSA. This CDR3 has 14 amino acids. The CDR3 region has the DNA TGTGCCAGCAGCCCGCGGGGGGCAAATCAGCCCCAGCATTTT. It translates to CASSPRGANQPQHF.

In this sample, this clonotype turned up many times. The chain couples TRBV24-1 to TRBJ2-7, with 7 bases aligning to TRBD1. J was trimmed by 6 bases and V by 4 bases; bases with no gene match: 5. The CDR3 loop spans 13 amino acids. Germline V gene sequence: CDR1 KGHDR, CDR2 SFDVKD. DNA for the CDR3: TGTGCCACCAGTGACCCCACAGGGGTCGAGCAGTACTTC. It translates to CATSDPTGVEQYF.

V gene TRBV7-8 combines with J gene TRBJ2-5; TRBD1 aligns across 10 bases. In germline, CDR1 is SGHVS, CDR2 FQNEAQ. CDR3 length equals 13 residues. V shed 4 bases, J shed 5 bases, and the junction held 1 base outside the gene matches. CDR3 amino acids: CASSSTGGETQYF. The CDR3 DNA sequence: TGTGCCAGCAGCTCGACAGGGGGCGAGACCCAGTACTTC.

This clonotype has at least ten counts. The rearrangement joins TRBV6-2 or TRBV6-3 to TRBJ1-1; D call uncertain. The CDR3 spans 17 residues. Looked up from germline, CDR1 is MNHEY and CDR2 is SVGEGT. V dropped 6 bases and J dropped 1 base, with 21 bases sitting between them. The CDR3 bases are TGTGCCAGCAGCCCTTTCGGGCGGGGTGTCTGGAACACTGAAGCTTTCTTT. It specifies CASSPFGRGVWNTEAFF.

The V call is TRBV20-1, the J call TRBJ1-5, with D maybe TRBD1 (5 bases). There are 13 residues in the CDR3. The germline V and J ends were trimmed by 6 bases and 6 bases, with 15 bases remaining between them. Germline CDR1 is DFQATT and CDR2 is SNEGSKA (reference sequence). CDR3 residues: CSAPGSGSQPQHF. Written as DNA, the CDR3 is TGCAGTGCCCCGGGGTCAGGGAGTCAGCCCCAGCATTTT.

This clonotype was recorded at least ten times. V is TRBV7-7 and J is TRBJ1-1; 7 bases align to TRBD1. There are 15 residues in the CDR3. V gave up 5 bases and J gave up 5 bases; unmatched junction bases: 11. In germline, CDR1 is SSHAT, CDR2 FNYEAQ (reference sequence). The CDR3, as DNA: TGTGCCAGCAGCGCCTACAGGGGCAAGGGGACTGAAGCTTTCTTT. It translates to CASSAYRGKGTEAFF.